This TCR beta chain was profiled in a study of shared clonotypes between healthy human individuals. General study results and limits: Non-shared clonotypes had lower generation probabilities than those shared by all four donors. Some naive CD4 clonotypes, around 5%, turned up in common across a few donors.

Every subset had its genomic DNA shared out evenly among several immunoSEQ plates. The input for sorted-subset replicate PCRs was 200 ng DNA, tens of thousands of T cell genomes. Repertoires were generated with immunoSEQ multiplex PCR, while TCRdb's copy carries only in-frame clones and drops some. The repertoire holds over a million clones, with 95% to 97% as singletons. With regard to this clone: Its antigen remains unknown.

The specimen was naive CD4+ T cells sorted from blood. Subset reported: CD45RA+ positively selected. The clonotype originates from a young man in good health.

The CDR3 bases are TGTGCCAGTAGTATAGTGGGACTAGCGGGAGGGCTGTACACCGGGGAGCTGTTTTTT. This gives the protein CASSIVGLAGGLYTGELFF. The chain has TRBV19 and TRBJ2-2, with 16 nucleotides matching TRBD2. The CDR3 has 19 residues. V lost 1 base and J lost 3; bases outside the gene matches: 5. The germline CDR1 and CDR2 sequences are LNHDA and SQIVND (reference sequence).